Presented here are 15 T cell receptor beta chains from one specimen sequenced in a study of blood T cell repertoires in COVID-19. Method: immunoSEQ multiplex PCR; TCRdb's copy keeps in-frame clones and lacks some. The sample yields nearly 250,000 clones, about 82% seen once. Sequenced material: peripheral blood. The receptor source for this set is a woman at least 80 years old with COVID-19, enrolled during active disease.

The genes are TRBV7-9 and TRBJ1-2; D perhaps matches TRBD1 (5 bases). Trimming pared 5 bases from V and 2 bases from J, leaving 12 bases between. This CDR3 contains 14 residues. Germline values: CDR1 SEHNR, CDR2 FQNEAQ (reference sequence). CDR3 coding DNA: TGTGCCAGCAGCGGGGCAGGGCGCAACTATGGCTACACCTTC. This codes for CASSGAGRNYGYTF.

Only a few counts were recorded for this clone. The V call is TRBV11-2, the J call TRBJ1-1, with D perhaps TRBD1 (5 bases). Between the trimmed V and J ends, which lost 5 bases and 1 base, there was a span of 5 bases. Per the germline V gene, CDR1 is SGHAT and CDR2 is FQNNGV. The CDR3 contains 12 residues. In DNA, the CDR3 is TGTGCCAGCAGCACAGGGAACACTGAAGCTTTCTTT. Protein: CASSTGNTEAFF.

The gene calls are TRBV5-5 and TRBJ1-5; 8 bases fit TRBD1. This CDR3 region has 16 residues. CDR1 and CDR2 from the germline V gene are SGHKS and YYEKEE (reference sequence). The ends lost 0 bases at V and 0 bases at J; junction bases unmatched: 2. The CDR3 is CASSLAGGLSNQPQHF. CDR3 sequence (DNA): TGTGCCAGCAGCTTGGCAGGGGGCCTTAGCAATCAGCCCCAGCATTTT.

This clone appeared a single time. The chain combines TRBV27 with TRBJ2-1; a possible D gene is TRBD2 (6 bases). Germline V gene sequence: CDR1 MNHEY, CDR2 SMNVEV (reference sequence). V was pared by 3 bases and J by 0 bases, with 12 bases between. The CDR3 length is 16 residues. CDR3 loop: CASSLGRRGSYNEQFF. The CDR3 region has the DNA TGTGCCAGCAGTTTGGGGCGGAGGGGCTCCTACAATGAGCAGTTCTTC.

This chain joins TRBV19 and TRBJ2-7, with a possible D match to TRBD1 (6 bases). The CDR3 covers 13 residues. Germline V gene sequence: CDR1 LNHDA, CDR2 SQIVND (reference sequence). V was pared by 5 bases and J by 2 bases, with 10 bases between. The DNA of the CDR3 is TGTGCCAGTAGTCACAGGGAGACCTACGAGCAGTACTTC. This sequence encodes CASSHRETYEQYF.

This rearrangement joins TRBV9 to TRBJ2-7; 10 bases match TRBD2. The CDR3 covers 16 residues. J gave up 1 base and V 3 bases, and 7 bases lay outside the gene matches. Germline-derived CDR1 and CDR2 are SGDLS and YYNGEE. The CDR3 reads CASSAASLAGSYEQYF. In DNA, the CDR3 is TGTGCCAGCAGCGCGGCCTCACTAGCGGGATCCTACGAGCAGTACTTC.

The chain combines TRBV10-3 with TRBJ2-7; D gene uncertain. Trimming shortened V by 6 bases and J by 3 bases, and 12 bases separated the two germline ends. Germline lookup yields CDR1 ENHRY and CDR2 SYGVKD. CDR3 length: 13 residues. For the CDR3, the DNA is TGTGCCATCAGAGAGGCAGGAAACTACGAGCAGTACGTC. Translation gives CAIREAGNYEQYV.

This clone turned up a few times. This chain connects TRBV5-1 to TRBJ1-2; D may be TRBD1 (5 bases). V was pared by 7 bases and J by 8 bases, with 12 bases between. Germline V gene sequence: CDR1 SGHRS, CDR2 YFSETQ. The CDR3 length is 11 residues. The CDR3 DNA reads as TGCGCCAGCGCGGGGGGAGGAGGCTACACCTTC. Translated, it gives CASAGGGGYTF. Full variable domain (missing parts from reference TRBV5-1 and TRBJ1-2): KAGVTQTPRYLIKTRGQQVTLSCSPISGHRSVSWYQQTPGQGLQFLFEYFSETQRNKGNFPGRFSGRQFSNSRSEMNVSTLELGDSALYLCASAGGGGYTFGSGTRLTVV.

CDR3 sequence (DNA): TGTGCCAGCAGTTCCAGCGGTTCTGGGGCCAACGTCCTGACTTTC. Translating it yields CASSSSGSGANVLTF. This sequence joins TRBV28 and TRBJ2-6; TRBD2 is a possible D gene (5 bases). Deletions cut 4 bases from V and 1 base from J, with 8 bases between. Per the germline V gene, CDR1 is MDHEN and CDR2 is SYDVKM. The CDR3 loop spans 15 amino acids.

The V call is TRBV18, the J call TRBJ2-2; 9 nucleotides line up with TRBD1. CDR1 and CDR2 from the germline V gene are KGHSH and LQKENI. This CDR3 has 16 amino acids. V lost 2 bases, J lost 4 bases, and 5 bases stayed unmatched. DNA of the CDR3: TGTGCCAGCTCACCAGGGACAGGGTTAAGCACCGGGGAGCTGTTTTTT. It specifies CASSPGTGLSTGELFF.

The genes are TRBV5-1 and TRBJ1-3, with 7 bases identical to TRBD1. Germline V lookup: CDR1 SGHRS, CDR2 YFSETQ. Unmatched junction bases numbered 10, after V lost 7 bases and J lost 3 bases. The CDR3 is 15 amino acids. The CDR3 coding sequence is TGCGCCAGCGCCCAGGGGGAGTCAGGTGGAAACACCATATATTTT. It codes for CASAQGESGGNTIYF.

The V and J genes are TRBV5-4 and TRBJ2-1; maybe TRBD1 (6 bases). V lost 0 bases, J lost 0 bases, and 16 bases lay in between. Germline-derived CDR1 and CDR2 are SGHNT and YYREEE (reference sequence). This CDR3 has 18 amino acids. The CDR3 sequence is CASSLEPGQQFSYNEQFF. The CDR3 DNA reads TGTGCCAGCAGCTTGGAACCCGGACAGCAATTCTCCTACAATGAGCAGTTCTTC. The whole variable domain, remainder taken from reference TRBV5-4 and TRBJ2-1, is ETGVTQSPTHLIKTRGQQVTLRCSSQSGHNTVSWYQQALGQGPQFIFQYYREEENGRGNFPPRFSGLQFPNYSSELNVNALELDDSALYLCASSLEPGQQFSYNEQFFGPGTRLTVL.

This clone showed up many times. The chain carries TRBV27 and TRBJ2-1; 14 nucleotides agree with TRBD2. The CDR3 contains 14 residues. CDR1 is MNHEY, CDR2 SMNVEV, per germline (reference sequence). The V and J ends lost 6 bases and 14 bases, in that order; junction bases with no gene match: 9. The CDR3 is CASSTTSGGAWEFF. In DNA form, the CDR3 reads TGTGCCAGCAGCACGACTAGCGGGGGGGCTTGGGAGTTCTTC.

The chain links TRBV5-4 to TRBJ2-7; 10 bases align to TRBD2. CDR3 length: 18 residues. J lost 0 bases, V lost 3 bases, and 12 bases had no gene match. Germline CDR1 and CDR2: SGHNT and YYREEE (reference sequence). CDR3 residues: CASSSPGDSGGFSYEQYV. Written as DNA, the CDR3 is TGTGCCAGCAGCTCTCCCGGGGATAGCGGGGGGTTCTCCTACGAGCAGTACGTC.

This chain connects TRBV7-2 to TRBJ2-1; D is perhaps TRBD2 (5 bases). Germline V lookup: CDR1 SGHTA, CDR2 FQGNSA. The V end was cut by 5 bases, the J end by 9 bases, with 8 bases between. The length of the CDR3 is 11 residues. CDR3 bases: TGTGCCAGCAGCACTCGGGGTGAGCAGTTCTTC. This encodes CASSTRGEQFF.